Below, 16 T cell receptor beta chains from the same sample are listed, as sequenced in a study of early T cells in non-severe SARS-CoV-2 infection. One entry per CDR3 protein results from TCRdb running MiXCR on the 5' RACE reads. The data show approximately 28,000 distinct CDR3 sequences, roughly 5% seen once. Sequencing used whole blood. These receptors were obtained from an adult who was a healthcare worker with PCR-confirmed SARS-CoV-2 infection or an uninfected control (not recorded which).

The V gene is TRBV29-1, the J gene TRBJ2-1, with 8 nucleotides matching TRBD1. The germline CDR1 and CDR2 sequences are SQVTM and ANQGSEA. V trimming: 6 bases; J trimming: 10 bases; junction bases outside the gene matches: 5. CDR3 size: 11 residues. CDR3 DNA: TGCAGCGTCGGACAGGGATGGGAGCAGTTCTTC. Residues: CSVGQGWEQFF.

There are a few counts of this clonotype. V and J are TRBV7-6 and TRBJ1-3; 7 nucleotides match TRBD1. The trim removed 4 bases at V and 4 bases at J, leaving 4 bases unmatched. The CDR3 totals 14 residues. Germline V lookup: CDR1 SGHVS, CDR2 FNYEAQ. The CDR3 sequence: CASSSTGTGNTIYF. In nucleotides, the CDR3 is TGTGCCAGCAGCTCGACAGGGACGGGAAACACCATATATTTT.

In this sample, this clonotype turned up many times. The V call is TRBV10-3, the J call TRBJ2-3, with D perhaps matching TRBD1 or TRBD2 (5 bases each). Germline CDR1 reads ENHRY; CDR2 reads SYGVKD. This CDR3 is 17 amino acids long. Deletions cut 0 bases from V and 1 base from J, with 14 bases between. The CDR3 nucleotides are TGTGCCATCAGTGAGTCGGGGGTCGGTAAACGCACAGATACGCAGTATTTT. It translates to CAISESGVGKRTDTQYF.

The table lists this clonotype with many counts. An end of the junction differs from the germline gene, which may be a read error. The chain has TRBV7-3 and TRBJ1-1; D is possibly TRBD1 (6 bases). CDR1 is SGHTA, CDR2 FQGTGA, per germline. The CDR3 runs 14 residues. CDR3 residues: CASSLGGGPTEVFF. CDR3 nucleotide sequence: TGTGCCAGCAGCTTAGGTGGGGGCCCCACTGAAGTTTTCTTT.

This clonotype has ten or more counts. The chain is built from TRBV11-2 and TRBJ2-3, with TRBD2 identical over 14 bases. The CDR3 runs to 17 residues. V shed 1 base and J 5 bases; nucleotides not matched to a gene: 5. Germline lookup yields CDR1 SGHAT and CDR2 FQNNGV. As DNA, the CDR3 is TGTGCCAGCAGCTTAGGACTAGCGGGGGGGCCGAAAGATACGCAGTATTTT. This codes for CASSLGLAGGPKDTQYF.

The chain joins TRBV4-1 to TRBJ2-7; D possibly corresponds to TRBD1 (6 bases). There are 13 residues in the CDR3. V was cut by 2 bases and J by 6 bases, with 11 bases left in between. Per the germline V gene, CDR1 is MGHRA and CDR2 is YSYEKL. The CDR3 DNA sequence: TGCGCCAGCAGCCAAACAGGGTCGGTCGAGCAGTACTTC. It is translated as CASSQTGSVEQYF.

Sample share makes this clonotype medium-sized (0.01 to 0.1%). The V and J genes are TRBV20-1 and TRBJ1-2, with D maybe TRBD1 (6 bases). The germline V and J ends were trimmed by 7 bases and 3 bases, with 18 bases remaining between them. This CDR3 is 14 amino acids long. CDR1 DFQATT and CDR2 SNEGSKA come from the germline V gene (reference sequence). The CDR3 DNA reads TGCAGTGTCCCTTCAGGGGCGATGGACTATGGCTACACCTTC. It translates to CSVPSGAMDYGYTF.

This clonotype has ten or more counts. The V gene is TRBV10-3, the J gene TRBJ2-7; D may match TRBD1 or TRBD2 (5 bases each). The V gene's germline CDR1 is ENHRY and CDR2 SYGVKD. The CDR3 is 14 amino acids. The ends were cut back, 4 bases at V and 6 bases at J, with 16 bases in the middle. The CDR3 DNA is TGTGCCATCAGTGGGATATCTTTGGGGACCGAGCAGTACTTC. Residues: CAISGISLGTEQYF.

This clonotype appeared many times. The chain combines TRBV5-6 with TRBJ2-1, with a weak D call TRBD2 (5 bases). Per germline, CDR1 SGHDT and CDR2 YYEEEE. The CDR3 loop spans 14 amino acids. V lost 4 bases and J lost 3, with 11 bases in between. The CDR3 nucleotides are TGTGCCAGCAGCCATTGGACTCGCTACAATGAGCAGTTCTTC. It yields the protein CASSHWTRYNEQFF.

Ten or more counts support this clonotype. The chain links TRBV6-6 to TRBJ2-7, with a weak D call TRBD1 (6 bases). This CDR3 is 14 amino acids long. V lost 6 bases and J 2 bases, leaving 14 bases between the germline ends. Looked up from germline, CDR1 is MNHNY and CDR2 is SVGAGI (reference sequence). The CDR3 DNA follows: TGTGCCAGCAGAGACCAGGGGCAGACCTACGAGCAGTACTTC. Translating it yields CASRDQGQTYEQYF.

The V gene is TRBV9, the J gene TRBJ1-3; no firm D call. V was pared by 1 base and J by 0 bases, with 11 bases between. CDR3 length equals 16 residues. Germline V gene sequence: CDR1 SGDLS, CDR2 YYNGEE. The CDR3 nucleotides are TGTGCCAGCAGCGTATCGGGAGAGACCTCTGGAAACACCATATATTTT. The encoded protein is CASSVSGETSGNTIYF.

Sample share makes this clonotype medium-sized. The CDR3, as DNA: TGTGCCAGCAGCACAAGCTCTGGGGCCAACGTCCTGACTTTC. Its translation is CASSTSSGANVLTF. J is TRBJ2-6 and V is TRBV5-6; D unresolved. The germline V and J ends were trimmed by 4 bases and 0 bases, with 5 bases remaining between them. Germline CDR1 SGHDT, CDR2 YYEEEE. CDR3 length: 14 residues.

This clonotype was recorded at least ten times. This chain links TRBV13 with TRBJ2-1; 10 bases are a match to TRBD1. V gave up 10 bases and J gave up 8 bases; unmatched junction bases: 5. Germline CDR1 and CDR2: PRHDT and FYEKMQ (reference sequence). This CDR3 comprises 12 residues. The CDR3 region is CAIGDRGDEQFF. CDR3 bases: TGTGCCATCGGGGACAGGGGCGATGAGCAGTTCTTC.

The chain couples TRBV20-1 to TRBJ2-7, with 7 bases lining up with TRBD1. Per the germline V gene, CDR1 is DFQATT and CDR2 is SNEGSKA (reference sequence). V was clipped by 6 bases and J by 1 base; unmatched bases: 6. This CDR3 region has 13 residues. The CDR3 bases are TGCAGTGCCTCCGACAGGGAGTCCTACGAGCAGTACTTC. Translated: CSASDRESYEQYF.

This clonotype showed up just a few times. The genes are TRBV6-5 and TRBJ2-6; the D is unclear. Trimming shortened V by 0 bases and J by 1 base, and 7 bases separated the two germline ends. This CDR3 contains 16 residues. Germline CDR1 and CDR2: MNHEY and SVGAGI. The CDR3 loop is CASSYSAMSGANVLTF. CDR3 DNA: TGTGCCAGCAGTTACTCCGCCATGTCTGGGGCCAACGTCCTGACTTTC.

The sample holds many counts of this clonotype. The chain uses TRBV9 and TRBJ1-6; D remains unclear. This CDR3 has 15 residues. CDR1 and CDR2 (germline): SGDLS, YYNGEE. Between the trimmed V and J ends, which lost 2 bases and 6 bases, there was a span of 12 bases. The CDR3 reads CASSVGQRANSPLHF. The CDR3 DNA follows: TGTGCCAGCAGCGTTGGCCAGCGCGCTAATTCACCCCTCCACTTT.